The TCR beta chain described here comes from a study of regulatory T cells in long-lasting Graves disease. Investigators prepared the TCR beta libraries by applying iRepertoire HTBI primers and Arm-PCR of CDR3 regions. A single record per CDR3 protein comes from TCRdb applying MiXCR to the multiplex PCR reads. Of 400,000 to 500,000 distinct CDR3 sequences in the sample, around a fifth are singletons; the top ten hold 14%. Time point of the sample: persistent/refractory GD, antithyroid drugs over 5 years with positive TRAb. PBMC-extracted RNA yielded the TCR library. This clonotype was recorded at least ten times. A read error may account for a junction end that differs from germline. This CDR3 spans 15 amino acids.

The chain recombines TRBV12-3 or TRBV12-4 with TRBJ1-2; D not resolved. This clonotype originated in a female donor with Graves disease. Sequences were derived from peripheral blood mononuclear cells (PBMCs), sampled when the disease was refractory, from a patient treated with antithyroid drugs. CDR3 protein: CASSSSPLAGYDYTF. The CDR3 nucleotides read TGTGCCAGCAGTTCGAGCCCCCTCGCGGGCTATGACTACACCTTC.